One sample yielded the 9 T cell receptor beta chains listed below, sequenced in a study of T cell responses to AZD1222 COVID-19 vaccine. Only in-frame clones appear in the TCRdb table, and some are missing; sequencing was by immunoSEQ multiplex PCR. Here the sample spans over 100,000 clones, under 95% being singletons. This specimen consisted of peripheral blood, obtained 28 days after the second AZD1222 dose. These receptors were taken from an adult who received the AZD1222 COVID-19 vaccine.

The CDR3 region is CASSVGTGVYEQYF. Here the CDR3 DNA reads TGTGCCAGCAGCGTGGGGACAGGAGTTTACGAGCAGTACTTC. The chain combines TRBV9 with TRBJ2-7; 8 nucleotides align to TRBD1. The trim removed 2 bases at V and 4 bases at J, leaving 5 bases unmatched. Germline CDR1 reads SGDLS; CDR2 reads YYNGEE. The length of the CDR3 is 14 residues.

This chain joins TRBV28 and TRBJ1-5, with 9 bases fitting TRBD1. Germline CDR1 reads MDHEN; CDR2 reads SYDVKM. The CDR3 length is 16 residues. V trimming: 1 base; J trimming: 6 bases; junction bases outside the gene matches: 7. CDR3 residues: CASSLFGTGGIQPQHF. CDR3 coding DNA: TGTGCCAGCAGTTTATTCGGAACAGGGGGCATTCAGCCCCAGCATTTT.

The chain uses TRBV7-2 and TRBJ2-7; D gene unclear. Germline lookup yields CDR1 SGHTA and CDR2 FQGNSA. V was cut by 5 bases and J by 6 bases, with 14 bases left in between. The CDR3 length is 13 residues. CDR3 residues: CASSPSSWPEQYF. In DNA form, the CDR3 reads TGTGCCAGCAGCCCATCGTCCTGGCCCGAGCAGTACTTC.

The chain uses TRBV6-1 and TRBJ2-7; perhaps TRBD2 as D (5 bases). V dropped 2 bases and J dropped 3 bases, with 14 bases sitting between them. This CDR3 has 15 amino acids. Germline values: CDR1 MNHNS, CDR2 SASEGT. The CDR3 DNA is TGTGCCAGCAGTGAACGGAGAGGGAGTATCTACGAGCAGTACTTC. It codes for CASSERRGSIYEQYF.

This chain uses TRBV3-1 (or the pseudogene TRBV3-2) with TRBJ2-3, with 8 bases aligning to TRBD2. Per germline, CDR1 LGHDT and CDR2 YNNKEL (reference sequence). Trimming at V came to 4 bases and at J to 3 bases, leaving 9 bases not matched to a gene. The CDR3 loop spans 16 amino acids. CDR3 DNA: TGTGCCAGCAGCCGCCTGACTAGCGAAGTGACAGATACGCAGTATTTT. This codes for CASSRLTSEVTDTQYF.

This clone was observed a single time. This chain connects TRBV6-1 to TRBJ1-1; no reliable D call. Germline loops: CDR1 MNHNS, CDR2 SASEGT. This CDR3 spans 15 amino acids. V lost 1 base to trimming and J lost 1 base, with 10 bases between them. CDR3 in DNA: TGTGCCAGCAGTGAAGGCCTATGGGGGAACACTGAAGCTTTCTTT. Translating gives CASSEGLWGNTEAFF.

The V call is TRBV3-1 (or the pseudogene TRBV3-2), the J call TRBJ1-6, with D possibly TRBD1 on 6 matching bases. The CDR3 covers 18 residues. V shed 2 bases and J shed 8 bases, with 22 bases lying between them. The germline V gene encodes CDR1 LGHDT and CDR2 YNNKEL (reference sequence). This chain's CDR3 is CASSQLAPGAGWDSPLHF. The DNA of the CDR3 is TGTGCCAGCAGCCAACTAGCGCCGGGGGCGGGGTGGGATTCACCCCTCCACTTT.

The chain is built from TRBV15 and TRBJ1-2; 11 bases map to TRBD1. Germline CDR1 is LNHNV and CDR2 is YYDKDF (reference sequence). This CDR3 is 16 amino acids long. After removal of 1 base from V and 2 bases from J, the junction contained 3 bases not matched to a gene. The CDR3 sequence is CATSRARTGGNYGYTF. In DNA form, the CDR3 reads TGTGCCACCAGCAGAGCCAGGACAGGGGGCAACTATGGCTACACCTTC.

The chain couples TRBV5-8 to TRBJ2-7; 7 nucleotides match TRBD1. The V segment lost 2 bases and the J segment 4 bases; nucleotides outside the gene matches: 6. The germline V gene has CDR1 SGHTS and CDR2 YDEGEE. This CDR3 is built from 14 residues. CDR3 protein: CASSFDRVSYEQYF. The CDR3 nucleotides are TGTGCCAGCAGCTTCGACAGGGTTAGTTACGAGCAGTACTTC.